This T cell receptor (beta chain) is from a study of regulatory T cells in long-lasting Graves disease. The time point: persistent/refractory GD, antithyroid drugs over 5 years with positive TRAb. PBMC RNA was the source of the TCR library. Each patient gave around 10 milliliters of EDTA-anticoagulated peripheral blood. V was pared by 0 bases and J by 6 bases, with 8 bases of the junction left unmatched. Germline V gives CDR1 LNHDA, CDR2 SQIVND (reference sequence). The CDR3 totals 16 residues. With iRepertoire HTBI primers and Arm-PCR of CDR3 regions, TCR beta libraries were built. As processed by the authors: Identified across the samples were over 50 TRBV segments and roughly 13 TRBJ segments. TCRdb reprocessed the multiplex PCR reads via MiXCR and lists one record per CDR3 protein. TCRdb's processing, not the authors', yielded these V and J calls. The repertoire includes 400,000 to 500,000 distinct CDR3 sequences, around a fifth of them detected once, and 10% to 15% sits in the top ten.

This clonotype turned up a few times. The clonotype was recovered from a female donor with Graves disease. V gene TRBV19 combines with J gene TRBJ1-1; 9 bases fit TRBD1. Source: peripheral blood mononuclear cells (PBMCs), taken when the disease was refractory, from a patient treated with antithyroid drugs. CDR3 nucleotides: TGTGCCAGTAGTATAGATCCCCGGGACAGGGTTTCTGAAGCTTTCTTT. As protein: CASSIDPRDRVSEAFF.